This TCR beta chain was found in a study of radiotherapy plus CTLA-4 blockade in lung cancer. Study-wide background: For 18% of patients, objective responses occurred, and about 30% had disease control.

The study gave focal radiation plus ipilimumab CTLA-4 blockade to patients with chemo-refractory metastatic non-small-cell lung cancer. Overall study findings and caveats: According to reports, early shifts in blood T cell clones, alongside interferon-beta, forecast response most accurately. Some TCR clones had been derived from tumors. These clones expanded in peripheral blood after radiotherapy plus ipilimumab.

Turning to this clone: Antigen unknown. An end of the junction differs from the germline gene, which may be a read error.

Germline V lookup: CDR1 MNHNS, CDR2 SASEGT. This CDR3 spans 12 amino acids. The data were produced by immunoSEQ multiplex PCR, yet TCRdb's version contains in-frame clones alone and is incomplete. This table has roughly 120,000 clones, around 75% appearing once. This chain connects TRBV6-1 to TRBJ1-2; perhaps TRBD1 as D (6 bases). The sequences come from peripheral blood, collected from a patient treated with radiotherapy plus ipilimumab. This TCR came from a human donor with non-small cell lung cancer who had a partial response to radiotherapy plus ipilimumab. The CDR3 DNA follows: TGTGCCAGCGCGACCGGGACACAAGGTGCACCCTTC. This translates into CASATGTQGAPF.